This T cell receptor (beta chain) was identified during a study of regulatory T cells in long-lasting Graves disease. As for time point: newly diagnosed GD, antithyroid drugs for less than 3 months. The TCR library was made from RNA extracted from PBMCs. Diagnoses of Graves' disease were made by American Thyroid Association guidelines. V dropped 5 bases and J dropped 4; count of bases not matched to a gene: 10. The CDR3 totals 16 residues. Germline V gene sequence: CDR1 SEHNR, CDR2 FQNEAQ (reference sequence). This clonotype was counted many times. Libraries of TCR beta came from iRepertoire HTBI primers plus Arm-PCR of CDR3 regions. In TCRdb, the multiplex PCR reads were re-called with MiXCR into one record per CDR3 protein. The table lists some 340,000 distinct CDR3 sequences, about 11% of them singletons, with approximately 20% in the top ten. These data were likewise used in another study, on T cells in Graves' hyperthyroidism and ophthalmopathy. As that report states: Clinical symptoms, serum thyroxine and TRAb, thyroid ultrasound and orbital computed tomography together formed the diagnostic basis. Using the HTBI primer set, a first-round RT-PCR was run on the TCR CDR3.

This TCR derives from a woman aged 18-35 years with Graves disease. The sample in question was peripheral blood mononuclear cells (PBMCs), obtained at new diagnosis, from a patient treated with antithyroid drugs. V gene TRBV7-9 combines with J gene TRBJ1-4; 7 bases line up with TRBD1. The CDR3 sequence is CASSPRQGRGNEKLFF. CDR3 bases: TGTGCCAGCAGCCCTCGACAGGGACGGGGTAATGAAAAACTGTTTTTT.